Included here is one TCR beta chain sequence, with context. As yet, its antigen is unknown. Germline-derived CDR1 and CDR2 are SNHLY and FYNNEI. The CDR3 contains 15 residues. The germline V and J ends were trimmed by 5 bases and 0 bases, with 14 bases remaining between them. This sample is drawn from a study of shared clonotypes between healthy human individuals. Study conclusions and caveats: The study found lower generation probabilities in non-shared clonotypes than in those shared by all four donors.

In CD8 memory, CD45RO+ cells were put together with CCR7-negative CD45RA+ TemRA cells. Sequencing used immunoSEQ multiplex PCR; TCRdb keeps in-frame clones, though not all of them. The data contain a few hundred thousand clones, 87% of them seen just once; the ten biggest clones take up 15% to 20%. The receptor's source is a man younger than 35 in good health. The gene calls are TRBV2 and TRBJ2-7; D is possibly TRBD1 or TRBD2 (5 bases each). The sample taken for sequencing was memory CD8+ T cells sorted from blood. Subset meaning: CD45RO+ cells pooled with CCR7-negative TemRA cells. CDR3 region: CASSYGDASSYEQYF. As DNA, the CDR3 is TGTGCCAGCAGTTACGGGGACGCAAGCTCCTACGAGCAGTACTTC.